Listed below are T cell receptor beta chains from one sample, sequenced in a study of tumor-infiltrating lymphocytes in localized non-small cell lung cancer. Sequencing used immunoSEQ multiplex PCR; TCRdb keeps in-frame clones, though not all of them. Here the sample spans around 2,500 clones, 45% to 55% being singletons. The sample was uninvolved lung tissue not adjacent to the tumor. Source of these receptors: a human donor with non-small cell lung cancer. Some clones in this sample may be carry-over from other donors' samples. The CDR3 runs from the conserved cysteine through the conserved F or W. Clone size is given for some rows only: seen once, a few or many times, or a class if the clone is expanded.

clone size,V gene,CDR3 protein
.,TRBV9,CASSVATGVETQYF
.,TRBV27,CASSSFSGGLAYEQYF
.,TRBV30,CAWSVGTGSHEQYF
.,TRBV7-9,CASSVGGGTYEQYF
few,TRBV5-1,CASSQTGTGRNPLHF
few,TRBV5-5,CASSHRRDTFYEQYF
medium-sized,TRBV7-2,CASSPIATSGSSYEQYF
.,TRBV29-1,CSVAAGEWETQYF
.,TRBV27,CASSFTATGELFF
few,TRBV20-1,CSAREGLSGYF
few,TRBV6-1,CASTFSGQGTTEAFF
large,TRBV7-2,CASGGQANQPQHF
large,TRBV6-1,CASSEVRELNTEAFF
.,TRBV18,CASSPWEQGIYEQYF
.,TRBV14,CASSPTPGFTTDTQYF
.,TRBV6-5,CASMRQGSAGELFF
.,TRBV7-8,CASSLGVAGGQRGETQYF
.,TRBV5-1,CASSLGLAGGYEQYF
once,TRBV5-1,CASSLNGGLNTGELFF
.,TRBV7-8,CASSLAGDRGDYGYTF
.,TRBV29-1,CSVEDRTSGSYEQYF
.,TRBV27,CASSPRSAFF
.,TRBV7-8,CASSPMARQVYQPQHF
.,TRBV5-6,CASSLSRTGELFF
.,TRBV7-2,CASSPPSLMGLAKNIQYF
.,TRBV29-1,CSVEGASGGQETQYF
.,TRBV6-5,CASSYRGQENSPLHF
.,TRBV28,CASSTPGQGASTEAFF
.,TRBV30,CAGDRGLPANTGELFF
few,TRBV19,CASRQSMSYEQYF
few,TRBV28,CASIRTGGNQPQHF
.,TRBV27,CASSPSGGASGELFF
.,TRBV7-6,CASSWAPGRGGYTF
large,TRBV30,CAWMGSGRRNEQFF
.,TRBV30,CAWGIGPGPQHF
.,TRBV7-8,CASRERIRDQETQYF
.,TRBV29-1,CSVVLANSYEQYF
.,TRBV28,CASRGGGQPQHF
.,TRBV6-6,CASRTQGEQYF
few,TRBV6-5,CASPPQGASNQPQHF
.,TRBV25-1,CASSDWVQEDGYTF
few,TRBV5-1,CASSLAGVGYEQYF
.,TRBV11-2,CASSLTGGGRAGELFF
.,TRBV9,CASSVGGYGTEAFF
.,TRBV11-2,CASSLTGALTDTQYF
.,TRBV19,CASSPRQRYGYTF
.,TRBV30,CAWSARTRGGELFF
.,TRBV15,CATSEGRGNEQFF
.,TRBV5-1,CASSLQQSNEQFF
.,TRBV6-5,CASSYGSRGFNSPLHF
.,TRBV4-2,CASSQGDSQNYGYTF
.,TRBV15,CATSRPGLRPQPQHF
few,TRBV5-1,CASSLVGSGSGYEQYF
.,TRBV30,CAWRPISGRSTDTQYF
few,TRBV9,CASSGATGGLGVSHEQFF
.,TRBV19,CASSSTGTGGWGYTF
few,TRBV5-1,CASRSGTGSNQPQHF